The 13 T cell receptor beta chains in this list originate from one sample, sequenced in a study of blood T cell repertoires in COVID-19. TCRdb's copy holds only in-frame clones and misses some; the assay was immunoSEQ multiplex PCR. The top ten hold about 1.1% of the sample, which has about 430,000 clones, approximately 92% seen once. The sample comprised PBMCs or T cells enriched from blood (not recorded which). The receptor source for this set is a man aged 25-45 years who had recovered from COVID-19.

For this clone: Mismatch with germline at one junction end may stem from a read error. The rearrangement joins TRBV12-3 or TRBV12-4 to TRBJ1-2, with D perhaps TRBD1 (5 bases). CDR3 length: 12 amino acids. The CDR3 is CAGRSGEHGYTF. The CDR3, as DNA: TGTGCCGGCAGATCGGGGGAGCATGGCTACACCTTC.

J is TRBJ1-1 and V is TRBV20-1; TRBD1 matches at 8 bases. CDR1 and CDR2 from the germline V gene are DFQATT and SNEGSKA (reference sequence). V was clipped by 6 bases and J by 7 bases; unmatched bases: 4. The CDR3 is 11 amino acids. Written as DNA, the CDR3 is TGCAGTGCGGCGGGACAGGTTGAAGCTTTCTTT. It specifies CSAAGQVEAFF.

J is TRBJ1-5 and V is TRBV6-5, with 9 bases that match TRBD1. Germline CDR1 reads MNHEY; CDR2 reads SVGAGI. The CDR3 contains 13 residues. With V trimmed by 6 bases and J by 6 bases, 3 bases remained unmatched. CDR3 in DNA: TGTGCCAGCAGGGACAGGGGAACTCAGCCCCAGCATTTT. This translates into CASRDRGTQPQHF.

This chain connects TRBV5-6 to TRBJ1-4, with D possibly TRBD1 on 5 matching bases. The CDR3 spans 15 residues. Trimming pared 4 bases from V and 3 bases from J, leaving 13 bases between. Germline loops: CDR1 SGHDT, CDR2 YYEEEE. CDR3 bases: TGTGCCAGCAGCGATCAGGGTGGGTCTAATGAAAAACTGTTTTTT. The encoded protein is CASSDQGGSNEKLFF.

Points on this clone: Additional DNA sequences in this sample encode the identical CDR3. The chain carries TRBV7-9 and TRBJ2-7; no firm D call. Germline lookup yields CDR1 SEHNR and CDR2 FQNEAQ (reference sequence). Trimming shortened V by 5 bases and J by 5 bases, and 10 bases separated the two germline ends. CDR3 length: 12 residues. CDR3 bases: TGTGCCAGCAGCCCAAGAGGTGACGAGCAGTACTTC. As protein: CASSPRGDEQYF. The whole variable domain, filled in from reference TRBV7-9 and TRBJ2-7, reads DTGVSQNPRHKITKRGQNVTFRCDPISEHNRLYWYRQTLGQGPEFLTYFQNEAQLEKSRLLSDRFSAERPKGSFSTLEIQRTEQGDSAMYLCASSPRGDEQYFGPGTRLTVT.

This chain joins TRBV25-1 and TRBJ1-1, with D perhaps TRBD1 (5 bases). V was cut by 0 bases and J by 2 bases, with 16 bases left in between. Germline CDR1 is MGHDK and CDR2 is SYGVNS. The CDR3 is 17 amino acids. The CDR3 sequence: CASSEYIVGTVNTEAFF. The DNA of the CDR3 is TGTGCCAGCAGTGAATATATCGTGGGGACTGTCAACACTGAAGCTTTCTTT. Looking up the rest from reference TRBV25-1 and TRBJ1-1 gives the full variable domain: EADIYQTPRYLVIGTGKKITLECSQTMGHDKMYWYQQDPGMELHLIHYSYGVNSTEKGDLSSESTVSRIRTEHFPLTLESARPSHTSQYLCASSEYIVGTVNTEAFFGQGTRLTVV.

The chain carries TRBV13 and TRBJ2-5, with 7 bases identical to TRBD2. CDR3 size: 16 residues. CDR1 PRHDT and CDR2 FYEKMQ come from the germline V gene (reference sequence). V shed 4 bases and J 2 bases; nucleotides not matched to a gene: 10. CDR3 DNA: TGTGCCAGCAGCTCACCCGCCTTTAGCGGGCAAGAGACCCAGTACTTC. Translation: CASSSPAFSGQETQYF. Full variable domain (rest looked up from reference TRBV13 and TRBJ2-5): AAGVIQSPRHLIKEKRETATLKCYPIPRHDTVYWYQQGPGQDPQFLISFYEKMQSDKGSIPDRFSAQQFSDYHSELNMSSLELGDSALYFCASSSPAFSGQETQYFGPGTRLLVL.

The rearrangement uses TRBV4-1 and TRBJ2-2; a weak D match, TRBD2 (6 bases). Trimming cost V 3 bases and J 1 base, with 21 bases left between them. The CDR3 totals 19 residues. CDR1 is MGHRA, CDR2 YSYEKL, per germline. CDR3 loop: CASSHLQIVRAGNTGELFF. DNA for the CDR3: TGCGCCAGCAGCCACTTACAAATCGTGCGAGCGGGGAACACCGGGGAGCTGTTTTTT.

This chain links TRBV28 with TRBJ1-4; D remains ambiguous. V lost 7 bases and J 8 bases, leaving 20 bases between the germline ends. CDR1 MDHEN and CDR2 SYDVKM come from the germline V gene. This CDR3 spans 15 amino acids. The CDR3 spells CASNGVARGSEKLFF. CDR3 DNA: TGTGCCAGCAATGGTGTGGCGAGAGGATCCGAAAAACTGTTTTTT.

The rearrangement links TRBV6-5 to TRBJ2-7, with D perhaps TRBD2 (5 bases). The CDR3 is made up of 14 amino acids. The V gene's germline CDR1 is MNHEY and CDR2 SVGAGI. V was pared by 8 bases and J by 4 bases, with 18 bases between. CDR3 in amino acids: CASEGRGFGYEQYF. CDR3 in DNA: TGTGCCAGCGAAGGGAGAGGGTTTGGTTACGAGCAGTACTTC.

CDR3 amino acids: CASSPQPEANYGYTF. In nucleotides, the CDR3 is TGTGCCAGCAGCCCACAACCTGAGGCTAACTATGGCTACACCTTC. V gene TRBV11-2 combines with J gene TRBJ1-2; D not resolved. The germline V gene has CDR1 SGHAT and CDR2 FQNNGV. The CDR3 spans 15 residues. V was trimmed by 5 bases and J by 0 bases, leaving 13 bases between them.

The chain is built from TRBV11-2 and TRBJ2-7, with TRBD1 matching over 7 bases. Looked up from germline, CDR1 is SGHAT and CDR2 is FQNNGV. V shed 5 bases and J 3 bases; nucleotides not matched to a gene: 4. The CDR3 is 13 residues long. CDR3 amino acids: CASSTGENYEQYF. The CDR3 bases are TGTGCCAGCAGCACAGGGGAGAACTACGAGCAGTACTTC. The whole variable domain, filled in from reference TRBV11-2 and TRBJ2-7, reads EAGVAQSPRYKIIEKRQSVAFWCNPISGHATLYWYQQILGQGPKLLIQFQNNGVVDDSQLPKDRFSAERLKGVDSTLKIQPAKLEDSAVYLCASSTGENYEQYFGPGTRLTVT.

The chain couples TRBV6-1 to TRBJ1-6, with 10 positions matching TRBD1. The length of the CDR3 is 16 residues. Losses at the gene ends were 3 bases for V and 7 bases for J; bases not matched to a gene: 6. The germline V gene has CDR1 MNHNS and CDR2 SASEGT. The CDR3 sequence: CASSDPGQGENSPLHF. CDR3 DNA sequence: TGTGCCAGCAGTGATCCCGGACAGGGGGAAAATTCACCCCTCCACTTT.